This T cell receptor (beta chain) was sequenced during a study of molecular identifiers for immune sequencing clone quantification. General study points: Clones above 20 RNA copies contained over 98% of effector molecules but under 1% of naive ones. Jurkat TCR RNA spiked in from one cell could reportedly be detected among about a million naive cells.

Germline loops: CDR1 LNHDA, CDR2 SQIVND (reference sequence). This CDR3 comprises 14 residues. Between the trimmed V and J ends, which lost 5 bases and 4 bases, there was a span of 12 bases. A CD8+CD4-CCR7+CD45RA+ phenotype served as the sorting definition for naive CD8 T cells. Methods described previously, with TCR primers listed, were used for bulk TCR libraries. TCRdb independently ran MiXCR on the PCR reads; one entry per CDR3 protein. This sample carries about 640,000 distinct CDR3 sequences, 15% to 20% of them seen once, and the ten largest clones take around 0.9%. The sample holds a few counts of this clonotype. Its antigen remains unknown.

The origin of this receptor is a human donor in good health. Some libraries in this study had Jurkat cell RNA spiked in. The chain links TRBV19 to TRBJ1-5; D may be TRBD1 (6 bases). Sequenced sample: naive CD8+ T cells from blood, with Jurkat cell RNA spiked in. Stated subset: FACS-sorted CD8+CD4-CCR7+CD45RA+ naive T cells. The CDR3 is CASSWGLGNQPQHF. Here the CDR3 DNA reads TGTGCCAGTAGTTGGGGGCTGGGGAATCAGCCCCAGCATTTT.